This TCR beta chain was retrieved from a study of blood T cell repertoires in COVID-19. In the original workflow: Researchers report that nucleated cell counts were estimated from reference gene primer amplification. Here immunoSEQ multiplex PCR was the method, and the copy in TCRdb shows in-frame clones only, minus some. V and J calls and clone size follow that table, whereas D and trimming were derived from the DNA. The sample consists of 400,000 to 550,000 clones, around 89% of them appearing once. CDR3 length: 13 amino acids. The germline gives CDR1 LNHDA, CDR2 SQIVND (reference sequence). Trimming left V 6 bases short and J 4 bases short, with 10 bases between. This clone was observed once.

Sequenced material: peripheral blood. The V call is TRBV19, the J call TRBJ2-1; possible D gene TRBD2, 6 bases. The sequence was obtained from a woman in her twenties or thirties with acute or convalescent COVID-19. The CDR3 nucleotides are TGTGCCAGTAGATCTGGAGGGTACAATGAGCAGTTCTTC. Translated: CASRSGGYNEQFF. The variable domain in full, with the rest retrieved from reference TRBV19 and TRBJ2-1, is DGGITQSPKYLFRKEGQNVTLSCEQNLNHDAMYWYRQDPGQGLRLIYYSQIVNDFQKGDIAEGYSVSREKKESFPLTVTSAQKNPTAFYLCASRSGGYNEQFFGPGTRLTVL.